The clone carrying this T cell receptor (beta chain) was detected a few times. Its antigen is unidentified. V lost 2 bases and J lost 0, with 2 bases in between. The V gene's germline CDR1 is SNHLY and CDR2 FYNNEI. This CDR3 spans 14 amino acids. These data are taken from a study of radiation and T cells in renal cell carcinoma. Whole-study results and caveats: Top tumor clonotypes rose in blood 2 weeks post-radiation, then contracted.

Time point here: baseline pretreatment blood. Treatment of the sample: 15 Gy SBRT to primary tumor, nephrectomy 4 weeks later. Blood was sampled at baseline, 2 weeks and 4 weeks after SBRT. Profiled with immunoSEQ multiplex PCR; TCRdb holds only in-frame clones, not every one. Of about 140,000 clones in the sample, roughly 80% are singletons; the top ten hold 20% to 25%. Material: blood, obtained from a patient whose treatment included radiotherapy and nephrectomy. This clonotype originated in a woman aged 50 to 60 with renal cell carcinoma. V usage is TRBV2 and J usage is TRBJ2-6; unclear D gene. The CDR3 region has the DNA TGTGCCAGCAGTGAAAACTCTGGGGCCAACGTCCTGACTTTC. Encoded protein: CASSENSGANVLTF.